What follows are 8 T cell receptor beta chains derived from one specimen sequenced in a study of blood T cell repertoires in COVID-19. The method was immunoSEQ multiplex PCR; TCRdb's version includes in-frame clones alone and lacks a portion of them. The table includes 40,000 to 55,000 clones, 89% detected once. What was sequenced was peripheral blood. The receptors come from a woman older than 75 with acute or convalescent COVID-19.

The chain recombines TRBV5-1 with TRBJ1-4; D gene unclear. Germline V gene data show CDR1 as SGHRS and CDR2 as YFSETQ. The germline V and J ends were trimmed by 0 bases and 5 bases, with 8 bases remaining between them. The CDR3 covers 14 residues. The CDR3, as DNA: TGCGCCAGCAGCTTGGACAGCCAAAATGAAAAACTGTTTTTT. Protein product: CASSLDSQNEKLFF.

In this sample, this clone turned up once. The CDR3 bases are TGCAGCGTTGGGAGCCGGGGGGGCAATGAGCAGTTCTTC. This encodes CSVGSRGGNEQFF. The rearrangement links TRBV29-1 to TRBJ2-1, with TRBD2 matching over 8 bases. Germline V gene lookup returns CDR1 SQVTM and CDR2 ANQGSEA. V lost 4 bases, J lost 6 bases, and 5 bases stayed unmatched. This CDR3 contains 13 residues.

V is TRBV2 and J is TRBJ1-5, with D possibly being TRBD1 (5 bases). V was shortened by 6 bases and J by 2 bases, with 20 bases between the two germline ends. There are 17 residues in the CDR3. Germline assignment: CDR1 SNHLY and CDR2 FYNNEI. CDR3 in amino acids: CASRASYQGWGNQPQHF. CDR3 DNA sequence: TGTGCCAGCAGGGCCTCTTACCAGGGTTGGGGCAATCAGCCCCAGCATTTT.

This chain uses TRBV5-4 with TRBJ1-2; 7 nucleotides agree with TRBD1. CDR3 length equals 13 residues. Germline lookup yields CDR1 SGHNT and CDR2 YYREEE (reference sequence). The J segment lost 4 bases and the V segment lost 4 bases, leaving 4 bases of the junction unmatched. CDR3 region: CASSPGQIYGYTF. DNA of the CDR3: TGTGCCAGCAGCCCGGGACAGATCTATGGCTACACCTTC.

The V gene is TRBV18, the J gene TRBJ2-1, with 15 nucleotides matching TRBD2. This CDR3 has 21 residues. Germline assignment: CDR1 KGHSH and CDR2 LQKENI. The J segment lost 0 bases and the V segment lost 1 base, leaving 10 bases of the junction unmatched. CDR3 loop: CASSPRNGLAGGPGSYNEQFF. CDR3 DNA sequence: TGTGCCAGCTCACCACGTAATGGACTAGCGGGGGGGCCCGGCTCCTACAATGAGCAGTTCTTC.

This chain connects TRBV3-1 (or the pseudogene TRBV3-2) to TRBJ1-5; D possibly corresponds to TRBD1 (5 bases). This CDR3 comprises 12 residues. CDR1 and CDR2 (germline): LGHDT, YNNKEL (reference sequence). The V end was cut by 8 bases, the J end by 3 bases, with 8 bases between. The CDR3 here is CASGGINQPQHF. CDR3 sequence (DNA): TGTGCCAGCGGGGGGATCAATCAGCCCCAGCATTTT.

The chain employs TRBV19 and TRBJ1-4; 8 bases are a match to TRBD1. The CDR3 is made up of 15 amino acids. The V segment lost 6 bases and the J segment 3 bases; nucleotides outside the gene matches: 6. The V gene's germline CDR1 is LNHDA and CDR2 SQIVND (reference sequence). CDR3 protein: CASRSGGDPNEKLFF. CDR3 nucleotide sequence: TGTGCCAGTAGATCAGGGGGCGATCCTAATGAAAAACTGTTTTTT.

For the CDR3, the DNA is TGTGCCTCGGGGGGGAGCACAGATACGCAGTATTTT. Translating gives CASGGSTDTQYF. The chain is built from TRBV19 and TRBJ2-3; TRBD2 aligns across 8 bases. Germline values: CDR1 LNHDA, CDR2 SQIVND (reference sequence). CDR3 length: 12 residues. The J segment lost 0 bases and the V segment lost 11 bases, leaving 1 base of the junction unmatched.